This T cell receptor (beta chain) was obtained from a study of PD-L1 blockade in urothelial cancer. Using immunoSEQ multiplex PCR, the repertoire was profiled, and TCRdb retains in-frame clones only, with some absent. The profile shows 95,000 to 100,000 clones, roughly 87% of them singletons. Time point meaning: pretreatment peripheral blood. V shed 4 bases and J 4 bases; nucleotides not matched to a gene: 4. The CDR3 runs 14 residues. Germline V CDR1 and CDR2: LGHNA, YNFKEQ. The source of this sequence is a man between 60 and 75 years old with urothelial cancer. The rearrangement links TRBV4-2 to TRBJ2-7; 10 nucleotides align to TRBD1. Sequenced here: PBMCs, sampled around atezolizumab (anti-PD-L1) treatment. The CDR3 nucleotides read TGTGCCAGCAGCCCCCTGGACAGGGGGTACGAGCAGTACTTC. Its translation is CASSPLDRGYEQYF.